This record concerns one T cell receptor beta chain sequence. Its antigen is still unknown. With UMI labels, 5' RACE was used to prepare the TRB cDNA libraries. TCRdb re-called the 5' RACE reads and shows each CDR3 protein once, DNA omitted. Its clone listing holds about 120,000 distinct CDR3 sequences. Those CD8+ T cells considered naive were CD45RO-CCR7+CD27+CD95-. The CDR3 spans 13 residues. From germline, CDR1 is SEHNR and CDR2 FQNEAQ (reference sequence). The data were obtained in a study of CXCR3-negative and CXCR3-positive naive CD8 T cells. Study-level background: For each library, about 1.5 +/- 0.3 million TRB reads were obtained, around 140 million in total. The study's findings and limits: CXCR3-negative naive cells had less hydrophobic TRB CDR3s than did CXCR3-positive naive cells. Both naive subsets carried similar amounts of surface CD5, so TCR strength was inferred from TRB CDR3 properties.

The genes are TRBV7-9 and TRBJ2-2; the D call of TRBD1 rests on TCRdb alone, since no DNA is present to check it. The sequencing sample was made of naive CXCR3+ CD8+ T cells from blood. Documented subset: CD45RO-CCR7+CD27+CD95- naive CD8+ T cells expressing CXCR3 (TNR3+). The clonotype originates from a human donor in good health. Some clones in this sample may be carry-over from other donors' samples. The CDR3 region is CANTGTNTGELFF.